Presented here are 26 T cell receptor beta chains from one specimen sequenced in a study of a mutant IDH1 vaccine in newly diagnosed glioma. Their antigens are not known. Generated by immunoSEQ multiplex PCR, the TCRdb table keeps only in-frame clones and is missing some. Of roughly 120,000 clones detected, around three quarters appear once; the ten largest clones hold less than 7%. Regarding time point: week 11, during vaccination. The investigators gave 300 ug of mutant IDH1 20-mer peptide in each vaccine dose, together with topical imiquimod. Sample: PBMCs, taken from a glioma patient whose treatment included an IDH1 peptide vaccine. The receptors were sampled from a man in his forties or fifties with glioma.

This clone was seen a handful of times. V is TRBV6-1 and J is TRBJ1-5; D uncertain. The CDR3 covers 14 residues. Between the trimmed V and J ends, which lost 4 bases and 7 bases, there was a span of 14 bases. The V gene's germline CDR1 is MNHNS and CDR2 SASEGT. The CDR3, as DNA: TGTGCCAGCAGTGTAGAAGGGTACGGGCAGCCCCAGCATTTT. Translation gives CASSVEGYGQPQHF.

The count of this clone is one. The chain carries TRBV4-3 and TRBJ1-4; D might be TRBD1 (5 bases). V lost 0 bases to trimming and J lost 8 bases, with 16 bases between them. The CDR3 is made up of 16 amino acids. Per the germline V gene, CDR1 is LGHNA and CDR2 is YSLEER. The CDR3 sequence is CASSQDQARVREKLFF. Written as DNA, the CDR3 is TGCGCCAGCAGCCAAGATCAGGCCAGGGTACGCGAAAAACTGTTTTTT.

The genes are TRBV13 and TRBJ1-2; TRBD1 aligns across 7 bases. This CDR3 comprises 15 residues. Germline CDR1 and CDR2: PRHDT and FYEKMQ (reference sequence). Germline trimming cut 2 bases from V and 4 bases from J; bases unmatched to any gene: 7. CDR3 in amino acids: CASSLSLGGVYGYTF. The CDR3 DNA follows: TGTGCCAGCAGCTTAAGTTTAGGGGGCGTCTATGGCTACACCTTC.

A single count supports this clone. The chain has TRBV30 and TRBJ1-2; TRBD1 might be the D (5 bases). The CDR3 extends over 14 amino acids. Per the germline V gene, CDR1 is GTSNPN and CDR2 is SVGIG (reference sequence). V was trimmed by 0 bases and J by 8 bases, leaving 16 bases between them. The CDR3 bases are TGTGCCTGGAGTGTTGGAGCAGGGAGGAACGGCTACACCTTC. Translation gives CAWSVGAGRNGYTF.

This clone appeared a single time. The gene calls are TRBV5-1 and TRBJ2-2; TRBD2 matches at 11 bases. The CDR3 runs 17 residues. Germline V gene data show CDR1 as SGHRS and CDR2 as YFSETQ. V lost 3 bases, J lost 5 bases, and 9 bases stayed unmatched. CDR3 DNA sequence: TGCGCCAGCAGCTGGGTAGCGGGAGGGCCGTGGACCGGGGAGCTGTTTTTT. Translation: CASSWVAGGPWTGELFF.

This clone was detected a few times. The rearrangement uses TRBV19 and TRBJ2-3, with 15 bases aligning to TRBD2. Losses at the gene ends were 5 bases for V and 2 bases for J; bases not matched to a gene: 14. The CDR3 consists of 20 residues. Germline V CDR1 and CDR2: LNHDA, SQIVND (reference sequence). CDR3 in amino acids: CASSVRGLAGGLLYTDTQYF. For the CDR3, the DNA is TGTGCCAGTAGTGTGAGGGGACTAGCGGGAGGCCTTCTGTACACAGATACGCAGTATTTT.

This clone came up a few times. The gene calls are TRBV7-2 and TRBJ2-7; 7 bases agree with TRBD2. Germline CDR1 is SGHTA and CDR2 is FQGNSA. The CDR3 covers 15 residues. Losses at the gene ends were 3 bases for V and 3 bases for J; bases not matched to a gene: 8. CDR3 bases: TGTGCCAGCAGCTTGACCGGGACTAAAAGCTACGAGCAGTACTTC. Its translation is CASSLTGTKSYEQYF.

This chain joins TRBV7-2 and TRBJ2-1; D not resolved. This CDR3 comprises 14 residues. The V gene's germline CDR1 is SGHTA and CDR2 FQGNSA. The V end was cut by 1 base, the J end by 1 base, with 5 bases between. CDR3 sequence: CASSLGKSYNEQFF. In DNA, the CDR3 is TGTGCCAGCAGCTTAGGGAAGTCCTACAATGAGCAGTTCTTC.

The rearrangement links TRBV14 to TRBJ2-7; weak D call: TRBD1 (5 bases). In germline, CDR1 is SGHDN, CDR2 FVKESK. V dropped 6 bases and J dropped 2 bases, with 8 bases sitting between them. This CDR3 comprises 12 residues. The CDR3 loop reads CASSARAYEQYF. DNA of the CDR3: TGTGCCAGCAGTGCCAGGGCCTACGAGCAGTACTTC.

This clone came up a few times. This chain joins TRBV29-1 and TRBJ1-2; 8 nucleotides align to TRBD1. Germline CDR1 SQVTM, CDR2 ANQGSEA. J lost 8 bases, V lost 1 base, and 3 bases had no gene match. The CDR3 totals 12 residues. The CDR3 DNA follows: TGCAGCGTTGAAGGCCGGACAGGGGGCTACACCTTC. Amino acids: CSVEGRTGGYTF.

This clone was recorded only once. The rearrangement joins TRBV9 to TRBJ2-1, with 9 bases lining up with TRBD2. Germline CDR1 and CDR2: SGDLS and YYNGEE. The CDR3 extends over 15 amino acids. V lost 4 bases and J lost 6; bases outside the gene matches: 8. The CDR3 bases are TGTGCCAGCAGCTCCGACTATAGCGGGGGCAATGAGCAGTTCTTC. It yields the protein CASSSDYSGGNEQFF.

This chain joins TRBV5-6 and TRBJ2-7; no definite D call. Germline values: CDR1 SGHDT, CDR2 YYEEEE. This CDR3 contains 15 residues. V was shortened by 4 bases and J by 4 bases, with 18 bases between the two germline ends. CDR3 sequence (DNA): TGTGCCAGCAGCAGGTCCCTCGAGGCTTCATACGAGCAGTACTTC. Encoded protein: CASSRSLEASYEQYF.

The chain carries TRBV7-2 and TRBJ2-5; D is perhaps TRBD1 or TRBD2 (5 bases each). Per the germline V gene, CDR1 is SGHTA and CDR2 is FQGNSA. The ends were cut back, 1 base at V and 6 bases at J, with 21 bases in the middle. The CDR3 spans 17 residues. The CDR3 region has the DNA TGTGCCAGCAGCTTAGGCGGGCCAGGGACGACAAAGAAGACCCAGTACTTC. This translates into CASSLGGPGTTKKTQYF.

The chain uses TRBV14 and TRBJ2-5; 8 positions agree with TRBD2. The CDR3 spans 15 residues. V gave up 3 bases and J gave up 5 bases; unmatched junction bases: 8. The germline gives CDR1 SGHDN, CDR2 FVKESK. CDR3 loop: CASSQWTGGRETQYF. DNA for the CDR3: TGTGCCAGCAGCCAGTGGACGGGGGGGAGGGAGACCCAGTACTTC.

This clone was picked up a small number of times. The V call is TRBV19, the J call TRBJ1-1; D possibly corresponds to TRBD1 (5 bases). The CDR3 consists of 14 residues. The germline V and J ends were trimmed by 0 bases and 0 bases, with 5 bases remaining between them. Germline lookup yields CDR1 LNHDA and CDR2 SQIVND (reference sequence). The CDR3 sequence: CASSIDRVNTEAFF. CDR3 in DNA: TGTGCCAGTAGTATAGACAGGGTGAACACTGAAGCTTTCTTT.

The genes are TRBV5-5 and TRBJ2-5; unclear D gene. The CDR3 is made up of 14 amino acids. The germline CDR1 and CDR2 sequences are SGHKS and YYEKEE (reference sequence). Trimming stripped 0 bases from V and 1 base from J, with 7 bases between. The CDR3 DNA sequence: TGTGCCAGCAGCTTGGGCACGGTCCAAGAGACCCAGTACTTC. Translated: CASSLGTVQETQYF.

This sequence joins TRBV10-2 and TRBJ1-5, with unresolved D. Germline CDR1 WSHSY, CDR2 SAAADI. This CDR3 contains 13 residues. V shed 4 bases and J shed 5 bases, with 9 bases lying between them. The CDR3 region has the DNA TGCGCCAGCAGTGTAGGGTTCGATCAGCCCCAGCATTTT. The encoded protein is CASSVGFDQPQHF.

The J gene is TRBJ2-2, the V gene TRBV14; the D gene is possibly TRBD1 (5 bases). This CDR3 comprises 18 residues. Germline values: CDR1 SGHDN, CDR2 FVKESK. The V and J ends lost 0 bases and 1 base respectively, with 15 bases between them. The CDR3 sequence: CASSQDFRVGLNTGELFF. The CDR3 DNA reads TGTGCCAGCAGCCAAGATTTCAGGGTAGGCCTGAACACCGGGGAGCTGTTTTTT. The full variable domain, in which reference TRBV14 and TRBJ2-2 provide the parts outside the CDR3, is EAGVTQFPSHSVIEKGQTVTLRCDPISGHDNLYWYRRVMGKEIKFLLHFVKESKQDESGMPNNRFLAERTGGTYSTLKVQPAELEDSGVYFCASSQDFRVGLNTGELFFGEGSRLTVL.

This clone was seen only once. The chain has TRBV5-6 and TRBJ2-1; TRBD1 might be the D (7 bases). CDR1 is SGHDT and CDR2 is YYEEEE in the germline V gene. V was pared by 3 bases and J by 8 bases, with 18 bases between. The CDR3 totals 15 residues. In DNA, the CDR3 is TGTGCCAGCAGCTGGAGGGACAGATTTTTCGATGAGCAGTTCTTC. This sequence encodes CASSWRDRFFDEQFF. The variable domain in full, with the rest retrieved from reference TRBV5-6 and TRBJ2-1, is DAGVTQSPTHLIKTRGQQVTLRCSPKSGHDTVSWYQQALGQGPQFIFQYYEEEERQRGNFPDRFSGHQFPNYSSELNVNALLLGDSALYLCASSWRDRFFDEQFFGPGTRLTVL.

This clone was observed a handful of times. This rearrangement joins TRBV7-2 to TRBJ1-4, with D tentatively TRBD1 (5 bases). CDR1 is SGHTA, CDR2 FQGNSA, per germline. This CDR3 has 14 amino acids. V was cut by 5 bases and J by 7 bases, with 14 bases left in between. Here the CDR3 DNA reads TGTGCCAGCAGCCGCGGGGGGACCATTGAAAAACTGTTTTTT. Protein product: CASSRGGTIEKLFF.

The rearrangement links TRBV4-3 to TRBJ1-4, with 8 bases fitting TRBD1. Germline loops: CDR1 LGHNA, CDR2 YSLEER. The V segment lost 4 bases and the J segment 7 bases; nucleotides outside the gene matches: 14. This CDR3 region has 17 residues. For the CDR3, the DNA is TGCGCCAGCAGCCGAACTCTTCAGGGGGCGGGGGGTGAAAAACTGTTTTTT. It yields the protein CASSRTLQGAGGEKLFF.

The rearrangement uses TRBV7-2 and TRBJ2-7; the match to TRBD2 covers 13 bases. The germline V gene has CDR1 SGHTA and CDR2 FQGNSA. CDR3 length: 13 amino acids. With 5 bases clipped from V and 12 bases from J, the junction kept 7 bases outside the gene matches. The CDR3 bases are TGTGCCAGCAGCCCCGGGACTAGCGGGACACCGTACTTC. It encodes CASSPGTSGTPYF.

The V gene is TRBV6-5, the J gene TRBJ1-1, with D uncertain. The CDR3 runs 13 residues. V lost 6 bases, J lost 0 bases, and 8 bases lay in between. The V gene's germline CDR1 is MNHEY and CDR2 SVGAGI. This CDR3 is CASRYTVNTEAFF. CDR3 nucleotide sequence: TGTGCCAGCAGGTATACAGTGAACACTGAAGCTTTCTTT.

The chain carries TRBV5-6 and TRBJ2-5, with D maybe TRBD1 (6 bases). The CDR3 is 14 residues long. The V gene lost 4 bases and the J gene lost 2 bases, with 12 bases spanning the gap. Germline CDR1 SGHDT, CDR2 YYEEEE. The CDR3 coding sequence is TGTGCCAGCAGCAGTGGGACATCTCAAGAGACCCAGTACTTC. Its protein is CASSSGTSQETQYF.

The rearrangement joins TRBV13 to TRBJ2-3, with 11 bases that match TRBD2. The CDR3 sequence is 16 residues long. The germline CDR1 and CDR2 sequences are PRHDT and FYEKMQ (reference sequence). The ends lost 2 bases at V and 5 bases at J; junction bases unmatched: 6. This CDR3 reads CASSLRLAGRVDTQYF. Here the CDR3 DNA reads TGTGCCAGCAGCTTACGACTAGCGGGAAGGGTAGATACGCAGTATTTT.

This clone was seen repeatedly, ten times or more. The J gene is TRBJ1-2, the V gene TRBV6-5; D unresolved. The CDR3 is made up of 12 amino acids. The V gene's germline CDR1 is MNHEY and CDR2 SVGAGI. V was shortened by 7 bases and J by 0 bases, with 6 bases between the two germline ends. For the CDR3, the DNA is TGTGCCAGCAAAGAAGCTAACTATGGCTACACCTTC. Its translation: CASKEANYGYTF.